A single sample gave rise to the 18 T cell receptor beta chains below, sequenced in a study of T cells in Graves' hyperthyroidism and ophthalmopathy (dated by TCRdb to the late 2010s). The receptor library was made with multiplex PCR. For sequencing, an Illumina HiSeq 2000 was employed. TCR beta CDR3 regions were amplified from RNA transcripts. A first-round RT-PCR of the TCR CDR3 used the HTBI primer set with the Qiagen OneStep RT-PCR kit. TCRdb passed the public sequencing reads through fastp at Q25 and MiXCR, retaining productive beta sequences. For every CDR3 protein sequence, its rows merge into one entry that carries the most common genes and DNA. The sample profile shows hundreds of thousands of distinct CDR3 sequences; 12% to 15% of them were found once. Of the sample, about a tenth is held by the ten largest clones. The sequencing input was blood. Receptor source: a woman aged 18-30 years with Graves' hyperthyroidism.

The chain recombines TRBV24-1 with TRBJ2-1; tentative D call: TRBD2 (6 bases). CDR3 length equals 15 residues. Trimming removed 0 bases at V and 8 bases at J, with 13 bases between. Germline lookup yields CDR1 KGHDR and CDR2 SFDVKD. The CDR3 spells CATSDLQGGGDEQFF. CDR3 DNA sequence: TGTGCCACCAGTGATTTGCAAGGCGGAGGGGATGAGCAGTTCTTC.

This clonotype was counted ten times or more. The CDR3 sequence is CASSSTGGGALYYEQFF. The CDR3 bases are TGTGCCAGCAGCTCCACCGGCGGGGGGGCGCTTTACTATGAGCAGTTCTTC. J is TRBJ2-1 and V is TRBV7-2; TRBD2 matches 9 bases. J gave up 8 bases and V 4 bases, and 15 bases lay outside the gene matches. The CDR3 runs to 17 residues. Germline V gene data show CDR1 as SGHTA and CDR2 as FQGNSA.

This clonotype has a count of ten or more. The CDR3 here is CASSPRQGGSPLHF. CDR3 nucleotides: TGTGCCAGCAGTCCCCGACAGGGGGGTTCACCCCTCCACTTT. This chain uses TRBV12-3 or TRBV12-4 with TRBJ1-6, with 9 positions matching TRBD1. The CDR3 consists of 14 residues. The J segment lost 9 bases and the V segment lost 5 bases, leaving 5 bases of the junction unmatched.

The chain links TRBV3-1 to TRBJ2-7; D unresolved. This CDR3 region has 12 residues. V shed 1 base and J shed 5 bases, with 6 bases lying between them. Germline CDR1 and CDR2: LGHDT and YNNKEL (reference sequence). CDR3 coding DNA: TGTGCCAGCAGCCAAGGTCCTGACGAGCAGTACTTC. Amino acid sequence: CASSQGPDEQYF.

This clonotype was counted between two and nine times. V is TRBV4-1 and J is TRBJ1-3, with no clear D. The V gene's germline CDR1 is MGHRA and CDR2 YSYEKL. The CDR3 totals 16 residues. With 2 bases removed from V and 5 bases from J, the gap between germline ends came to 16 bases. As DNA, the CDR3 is TGCGCCAGCAGCCAACCCAGGACCGGCGGGCGAAACACCATATATTTT. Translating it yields CASSQPRTGGRNTIYF.

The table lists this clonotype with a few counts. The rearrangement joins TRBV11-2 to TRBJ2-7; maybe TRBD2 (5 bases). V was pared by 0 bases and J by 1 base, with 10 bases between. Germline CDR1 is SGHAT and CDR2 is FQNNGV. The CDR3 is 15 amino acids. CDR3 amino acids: CASSLDPWESYEQYF. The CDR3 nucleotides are TGTGCCAGCAGCTTAGATCCCTGGGAGTCCTACGAGCAGTACTTC.

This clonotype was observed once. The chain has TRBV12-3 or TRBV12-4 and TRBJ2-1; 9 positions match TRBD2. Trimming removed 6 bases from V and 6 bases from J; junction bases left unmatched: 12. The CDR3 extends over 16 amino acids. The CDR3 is CASSPLGAGGLNEQFF. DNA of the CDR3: TGTGCCAGCAGCCCCCTGGGCGCGGGGGGGCTCAATGAGCAGTTCTTC.

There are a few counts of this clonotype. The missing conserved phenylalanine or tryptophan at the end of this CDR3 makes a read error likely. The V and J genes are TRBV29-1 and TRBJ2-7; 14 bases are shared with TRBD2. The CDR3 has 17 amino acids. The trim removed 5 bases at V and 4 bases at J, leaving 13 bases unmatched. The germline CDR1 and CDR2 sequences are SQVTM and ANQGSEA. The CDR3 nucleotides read TGCAGCGTTCCCGGGACTAGCGGGAGTATGGGTGGGTACGAGCAGTACCTC. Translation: CSVPGTSGSMGGYEQYL.

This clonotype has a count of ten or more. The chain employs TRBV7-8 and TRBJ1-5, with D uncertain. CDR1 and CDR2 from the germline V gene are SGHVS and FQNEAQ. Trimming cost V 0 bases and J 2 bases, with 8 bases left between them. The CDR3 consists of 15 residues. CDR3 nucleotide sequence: TGTGCCAGCAGCTTAGCAAGGACGGGCAATCAGCCCCAGCATTTT. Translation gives CASSLARTGNQPQHF. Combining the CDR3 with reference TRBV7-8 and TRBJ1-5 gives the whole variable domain GAGVSQSPRYKVAKRGQDVALRCDPISGHVSLFWYQQALGQGPEFLTYFQNEAQLDKSGLPSDRFFAERPEGSVSTLKIQRTQQEDSAVYLCASSLARTGNQPQHFGDGTRLSIL.

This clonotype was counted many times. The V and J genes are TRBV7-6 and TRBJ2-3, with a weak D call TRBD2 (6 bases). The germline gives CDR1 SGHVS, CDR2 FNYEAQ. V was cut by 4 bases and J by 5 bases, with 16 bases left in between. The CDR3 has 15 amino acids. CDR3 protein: CASSSPKLGGDTQYF. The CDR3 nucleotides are TGTGCCAGCAGCTCCCCCAAACTGGGGGGAGATACGCAGTATTTT.

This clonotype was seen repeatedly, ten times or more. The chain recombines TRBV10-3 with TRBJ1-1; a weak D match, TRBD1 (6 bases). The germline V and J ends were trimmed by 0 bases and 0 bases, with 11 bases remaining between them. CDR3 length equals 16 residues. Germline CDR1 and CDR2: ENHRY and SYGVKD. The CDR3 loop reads CAISESGGRMNTEAFF. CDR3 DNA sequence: TGTGCCATCAGTGAGTCGGGGGGCAGAATGAACACTGAAGCTTTCTTT.

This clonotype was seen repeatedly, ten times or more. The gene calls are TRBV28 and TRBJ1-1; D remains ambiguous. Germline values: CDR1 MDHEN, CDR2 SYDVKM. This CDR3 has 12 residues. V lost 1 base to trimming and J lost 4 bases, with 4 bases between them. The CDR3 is CASSLLSTEAFF. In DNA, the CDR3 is TGTGCCAGCAGTTTATTGTCCACTGAAGCTTTCTTT.

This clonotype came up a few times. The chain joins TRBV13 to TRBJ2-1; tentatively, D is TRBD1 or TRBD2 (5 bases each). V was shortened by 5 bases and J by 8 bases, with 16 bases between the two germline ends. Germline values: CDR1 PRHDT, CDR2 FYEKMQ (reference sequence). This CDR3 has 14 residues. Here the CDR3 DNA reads TGTGCCAGCAGCCCAAGGGACGGCGAGGATGAGCAGTTCTTC. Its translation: CASSPRDGEDEQFF.

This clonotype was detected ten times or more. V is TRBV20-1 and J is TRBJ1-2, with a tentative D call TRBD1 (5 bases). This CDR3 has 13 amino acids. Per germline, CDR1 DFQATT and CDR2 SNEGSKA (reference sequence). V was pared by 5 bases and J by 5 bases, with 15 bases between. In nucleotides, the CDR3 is TGCAGTGCTCCAACCGGGACGGGGTATGGCTACACCTTC. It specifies CSAPTGTGYGYTF.

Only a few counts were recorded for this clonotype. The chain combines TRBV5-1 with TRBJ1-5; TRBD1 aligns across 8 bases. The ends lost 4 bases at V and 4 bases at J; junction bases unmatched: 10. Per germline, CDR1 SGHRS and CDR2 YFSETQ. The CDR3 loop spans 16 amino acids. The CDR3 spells CASSLAGGIRNQPQHF. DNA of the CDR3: TGCGCCAGCAGCCTGGCAGGGGGCATTCGTAATCAGCCCCAGCATTTT. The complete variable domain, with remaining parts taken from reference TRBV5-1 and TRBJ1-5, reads KAGVTQTPRYLIKTRGQQVTLSCSPISGHRSVSWYQQTPGQGLQFLFEYFSETQRNKGNFPGRFSGRQFSNSRSEMNVSTLELGDSALYLCASSLAGGIRNQPQHFGDGTRLSIL.

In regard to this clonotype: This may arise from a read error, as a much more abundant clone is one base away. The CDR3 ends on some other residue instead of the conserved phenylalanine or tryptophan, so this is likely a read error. CDR3 bases: TGTGCCAGCAGCCTCAGGACTGGCTCTGGAAACACCATATATTCT. It yields the protein CASSLRTGSGNTIYS. J is TRBJ1-3 and V is TRBV7-2; the D is unclear. CDR3 length: 15 amino acids. Trimming cost V 5 bases and J 0 bases, with 11 bases left between them. Germline V CDR1 and CDR2: SGHTA, FQGNSA.

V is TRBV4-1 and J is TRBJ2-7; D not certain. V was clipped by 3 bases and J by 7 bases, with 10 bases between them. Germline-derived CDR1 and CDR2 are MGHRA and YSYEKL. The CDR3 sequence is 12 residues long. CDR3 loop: CASSHTGEEQYF. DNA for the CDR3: TGCGCCAGCAGCCATACGGGTGAGGAGCAGTACTTC.

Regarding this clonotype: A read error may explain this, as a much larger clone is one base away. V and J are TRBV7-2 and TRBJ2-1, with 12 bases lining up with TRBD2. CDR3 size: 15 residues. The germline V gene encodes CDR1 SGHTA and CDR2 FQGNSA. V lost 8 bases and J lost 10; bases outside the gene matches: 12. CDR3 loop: CASGPGLAGTVEQFF. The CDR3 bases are TGTGCCAGCGGCCCCGGACTAGCGGGAACGGTCGAGCAGTTCTTC.